This T cell receptor (beta chain) was captured by sequencing in a study of PD-L1 blockade in urothelial cancer. Study-level information: The patients' atezolizumab therapy, 1,200 mg intravenously every 3 weeks, started at some point between 2014 and 2016.

As for time point: pretreatment peripheral blood. The diagnosis in patients was locally advanced or metastatic urothelial carcinoma. This CDR3 has 15 residues. V lost 7 bases, J lost 0 bases, and 11 bases stayed unmatched. Germline CDR1 GTSNPN, CDR2 SVGIG (reference sequence). Profiled with immunoSEQ multiplex PCR; TCRdb holds only in-frame clones, not every one. Of approximately 50,000 clones listed, around four fifths are singletons. The TCR originated in a man aged 50-59 years with urothelial cancer. This chain links TRBV30 with TRBJ1-1; 7 nucleotides line up with TRBD1. Sample: PBMCs, taken around atezolizumab (anti-PD-L1) treatment. CDR3 sequence: CASKRDSYLNTEAFF. CDR3 DNA sequence: TGTGCCTCCAAAAGGGACAGCTACCTGAACACTGAAGCTTTCTTT.